This T cell receptor beta chain was found in a study of OX40 agonist ivuxolimab in advanced cancers. The CDR3 length is 13 residues. V dropped 3 bases and J dropped 4 bases, with 10 bases sitting between them. Germline CDR1 is SGDLS and CDR2 is YYNGEE. The assay was immunoSEQ multiplex PCR, and TCRdb's table has in-frame clones only and misses some. The sample shows 74,000 or so clones, 80% to 95% of them seen only once. The TCR originated in an adult with an advanced solid tumor such as melanoma, head and neck, liver or kidney cancer. V usage is TRBV9 and J usage is TRBJ1-2, with D perhaps matching TRBD1 (5 bases). Sequences were derived from CD4+ or CD8+ T cells sorted from blood, sampled in a trial of the OX40 agonist ivuxolimab. The CDR3 loop is CASSGGESYGYTF. As DNA, the CDR3 is TGTGCCAGCAGCGGAGGGGAGAGCTATGGCTACACCTTC.